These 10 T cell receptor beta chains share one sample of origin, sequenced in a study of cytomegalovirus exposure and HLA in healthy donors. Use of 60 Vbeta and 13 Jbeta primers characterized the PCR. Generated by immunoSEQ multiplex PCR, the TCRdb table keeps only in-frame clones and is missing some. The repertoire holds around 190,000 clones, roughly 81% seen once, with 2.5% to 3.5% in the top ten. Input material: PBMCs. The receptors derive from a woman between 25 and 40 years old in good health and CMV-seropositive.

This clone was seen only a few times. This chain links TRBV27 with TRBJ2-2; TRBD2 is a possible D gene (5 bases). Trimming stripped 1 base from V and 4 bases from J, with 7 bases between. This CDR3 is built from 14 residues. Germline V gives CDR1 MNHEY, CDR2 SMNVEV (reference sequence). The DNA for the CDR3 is TGTGCCAGCAGTTTATGGAGCGGCACCGGGGAGCTGTTTTTT. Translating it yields CASSLWSGTGELFF.

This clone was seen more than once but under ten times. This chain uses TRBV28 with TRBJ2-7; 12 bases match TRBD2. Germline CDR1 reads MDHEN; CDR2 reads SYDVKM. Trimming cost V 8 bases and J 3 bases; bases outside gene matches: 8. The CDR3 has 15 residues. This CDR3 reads CASRNLAGGIYEQYF. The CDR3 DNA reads TGTGCCAGCCGGAATCTAGCGGGAGGGATCTACGAGCAGTACTTC.

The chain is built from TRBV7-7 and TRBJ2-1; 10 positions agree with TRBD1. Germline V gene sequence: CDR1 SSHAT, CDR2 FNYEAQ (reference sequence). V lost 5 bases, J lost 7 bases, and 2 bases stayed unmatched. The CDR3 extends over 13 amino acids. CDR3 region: CASSRDRGNEQFF. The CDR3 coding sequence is TGTGCCAGCAGCCGGGACAGGGGAAATGAGCAGTTCTTC.

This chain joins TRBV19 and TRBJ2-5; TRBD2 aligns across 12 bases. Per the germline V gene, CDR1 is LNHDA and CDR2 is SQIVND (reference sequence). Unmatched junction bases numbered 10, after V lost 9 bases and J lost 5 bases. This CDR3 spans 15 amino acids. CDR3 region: CASSLTSGSLETQYF. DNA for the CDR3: TGTGCCAGCTCTTTGACTAGCGGGAGTTTGGAGACCCAGTACTTC.

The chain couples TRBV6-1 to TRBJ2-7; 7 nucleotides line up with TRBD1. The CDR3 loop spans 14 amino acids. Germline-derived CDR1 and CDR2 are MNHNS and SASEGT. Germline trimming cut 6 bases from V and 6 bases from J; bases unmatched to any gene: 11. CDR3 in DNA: TGTGCCAGCAGCGCTAGACAGGGAGAGCGCGAGCAGTACTTC. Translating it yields CASSARQGEREQYF.

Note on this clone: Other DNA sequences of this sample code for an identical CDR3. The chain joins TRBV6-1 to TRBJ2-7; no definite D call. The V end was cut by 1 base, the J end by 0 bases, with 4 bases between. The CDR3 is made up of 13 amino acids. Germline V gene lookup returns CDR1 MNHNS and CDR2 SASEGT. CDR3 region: CASSEGLSYEQYF. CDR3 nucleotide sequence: TGTGCCAGCAGTGAAGGTCTCTCCTACGAGCAGTACTTC.

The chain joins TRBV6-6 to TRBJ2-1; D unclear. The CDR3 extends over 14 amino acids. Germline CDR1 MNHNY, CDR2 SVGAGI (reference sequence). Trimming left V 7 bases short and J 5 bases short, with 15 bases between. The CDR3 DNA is TGTGCCAGCAAACGTCGCGGTCTACACAATGAGCAGTTCTTC. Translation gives CASKRRGLHNEQFF.

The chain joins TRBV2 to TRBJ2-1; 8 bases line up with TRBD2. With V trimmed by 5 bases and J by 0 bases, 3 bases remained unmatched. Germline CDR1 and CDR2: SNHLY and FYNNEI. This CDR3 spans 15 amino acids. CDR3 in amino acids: CASSRSGSSYNEQFF. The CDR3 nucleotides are TGTGCCAGCAGTCGGAGCGGGAGCTCCTACAATGAGCAGTTCTTC.

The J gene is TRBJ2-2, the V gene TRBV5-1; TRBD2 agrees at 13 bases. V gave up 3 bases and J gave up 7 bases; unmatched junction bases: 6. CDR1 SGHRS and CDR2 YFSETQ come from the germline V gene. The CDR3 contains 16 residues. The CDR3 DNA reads TGCGCCAGCAGCTCCGGACTAGCGGGAGCCATCGGGGAGCTGTTTTTT. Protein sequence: CASSSGLAGAIGELFF. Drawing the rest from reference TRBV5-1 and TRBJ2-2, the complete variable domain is KAGVTQTPRYLIKTRGQQVTLSCSPISGHRSVSWYQQTPGQGLQFLFEYFSETQRNKGNFPGRFSGRQFSNSRSEMNVSTLELGDSALYLCASSSGLAGAIGELFFGEGSRLTVL.

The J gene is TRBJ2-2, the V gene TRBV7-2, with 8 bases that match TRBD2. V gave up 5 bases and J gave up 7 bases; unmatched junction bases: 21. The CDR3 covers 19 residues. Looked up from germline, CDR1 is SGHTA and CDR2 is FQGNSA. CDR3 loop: CASSRATGRGSISGGELFF. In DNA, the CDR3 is TGTGCCAGCAGCCGTGCGACCGGGAGGGGATCAATCTCGGGCGGGGAGCTGTTTTTT.